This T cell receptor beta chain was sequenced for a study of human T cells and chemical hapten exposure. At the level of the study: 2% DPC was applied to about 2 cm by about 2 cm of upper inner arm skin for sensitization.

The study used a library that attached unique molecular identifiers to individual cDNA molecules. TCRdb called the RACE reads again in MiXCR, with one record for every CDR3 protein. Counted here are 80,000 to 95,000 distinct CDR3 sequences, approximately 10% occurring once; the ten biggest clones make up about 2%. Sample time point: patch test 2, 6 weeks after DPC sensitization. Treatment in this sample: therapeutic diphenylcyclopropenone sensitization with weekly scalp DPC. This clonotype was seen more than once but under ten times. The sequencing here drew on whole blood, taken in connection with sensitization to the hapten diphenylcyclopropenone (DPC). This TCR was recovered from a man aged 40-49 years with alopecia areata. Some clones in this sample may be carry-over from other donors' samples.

The CDR3 loop is CAISESNQPQHF. The CDR3 region has the DNA TGTGCCATCAGTGAGAGCAATCAGCCCCAGCATTTT. The chain couples TRBV10-3 to TRBJ1-5; D is unresolved. The CDR3 contains 12 residues. V gave up 2 bases and J gave up 1 base, with 0 bases separating them. Per germline, CDR1 ENHRY and CDR2 SYGVKD.